Following are 20 T cell receptor beta chains from one sample sequenced in a study of cytomegalovirus exposure and HLA in healthy donors. PCR was performed using 60 Vbeta and 13 Jbeta primers. Using immunoSEQ multiplex PCR, the repertoire was profiled, and TCRdb retains in-frame clones only, with some absent. The data show 150,000 to 200,000 clones, with roughly four fifths seen just once and more than 1.5% held by the top ten. The specimen sequenced was PBMCs. The receptor set was obtained from a man between 18 and 35 years old in good health and CMV-seronegative.

This clone was picked up a small number of times. The V call is TRBV5-5, the J call TRBJ2-1; D is ambiguous. Germline CDR1 reads SGHKS; CDR2 reads YYEKEE (reference sequence). This CDR3 is 16 amino acids long. With 4 bases removed from V and 4 bases from J, the gap between germline ends came to 18 bases. The CDR3 DNA sequence: TGTGCCAGCAGCCTTTCGACACCCACCTCATACAATGAGCAGTTCTTC. As protein: CASSLSTPTSYNEQFF. The whole variable domain, filled in from reference TRBV5-5 and TRBJ2-1, reads DAGVTQSPTHLIKTRGQQVTLRCSPISGHKSVSWYQQVLGQGPQFIFQYYEKEERGRGNFPDRFSARQFPNYSSELNVNALLLGDSALYLCASSLSTPTSYNEQFFGPGTRLTVL.

V is TRBV4-3 and J is TRBJ2-3; TRBD2 matches 10 bases. The junction had 6 bases not matched to a gene; V was cut back by 2 bases and J by 7 bases. This CDR3 comprises 15 residues. Germline V gene lookup returns CDR1 LGHNA and CDR2 YSLEER. The CDR3 spells CASSQLAGDSNTQYF. The CDR3 nucleotides are TGCGCCAGCAGCCAACTAGCGGGAGATTCAAATACGCAGTATTTT.

This clone was detected only a few times. The chain combines TRBV4-3 with TRBJ1-4; 9 nucleotides align to TRBD1. V lost 0 bases, J lost 8 bases, and 7 bases stayed unmatched. Germline V lookup: CDR1 LGHNA, CDR2 YSLEER. The CDR3 runs to 16 residues. For the CDR3, the DNA is TGCGCCAGCAGCCAAGATACCGGGACAGGGTCCGAAAAACTGTTTTTT. Encoded protein: CASSQDTGTGSEKLFF.

The CDR3 coding sequence is TGTGCCAGCAGTTACGGGAGGGGCACTAATGAAAAACTGTTTTTT. Translated: CASSYGRGTNEKLFF. The chain combines TRBV6-5 with TRBJ1-4, with D perhaps matching TRBD1 (5 bases). The CDR3 has 15 residues. V lost 2 bases to trimming and J lost 2 bases, with 9 bases between them. Germline-derived CDR1 and CDR2 are MNHEY and SVGAGI.

This clone was seen a handful of times. The same CDR3 can be traced to other DNA sequences in this sample. The V call is TRBV2, the J call TRBJ2-7; TRBD1 is a possible D gene (5 bases). Per the germline V gene, CDR1 is SNHLY and CDR2 is FYNNEI. Trimming stripped 7 bases from V and 3 bases from J, with 7 bases between. This CDR3 region has 11 residues. Here the CDR3 reads CASTDNYEQYF. The CDR3 DNA sequence: TGTGCCAGCACGGACAACTACGAGCAGTACTTC.

In the case of this clone: At one boundary the junction diverges from the germline segment, which might be a read error. The genes are TRBV7-7 and TRBJ2-1; 9 bases fit TRBD2. This CDR3 is built from 16 residues. The germline V gene encodes CDR1 SSHAT and CDR2 FNYEAQ (reference sequence). The CDR3 DNA follows: TGTGCTAGCAGCAAAGGCGGCGGGAGGGCCTACAATGAGCAGTTCTTC. This sequence encodes CASSKGGGRAYNEQFF.

The chain recombines TRBV27 with TRBJ2-7; D is undetermined. CDR1 is MNHEY and CDR2 is SMNVEV in the germline V gene (reference sequence). Trimming stripped 6 bases from V and 0 bases from J, with 9 bases between. The CDR3 covers 13 residues. Here the CDR3 reads CASSNLVSYEQYF. The CDR3 DNA reads TGTGCCAGCAGCAACCTAGTCTCCTACGAGCAGTACTTC.

CDR3 nucleotide sequence: TGTGCCAGCAGTGACGGCGGGAGCTTGGATACGCAGTATTTT. Its protein product is CASSDGGSLDTQYF. The chain uses TRBV6-4 and TRBJ2-3; 7 bases agree with TRBD2. The trim removed 2 bases at V and 6 bases at J, leaving 5 bases unmatched. Per the germline V gene, CDR1 is MRHNA and CDR2 is SNTAGT. The length of the CDR3 is 14 residues.

A remark on this clone: The germline gene is not matched at one end of the junction; a read error may be the cause. The chain has TRBV7-9 and TRBJ1-6; TRBD1 aligns across 9 bases. Per the germline V gene, CDR1 is SEHNR and CDR2 is FQNEAQ (reference sequence). This CDR3 is built from 16 residues. CDR3 coding DNA: TGTTCCAGCAGCTTAGCGAGGGGGACAGGGATTTCACCCCTCCACTTT. It is translated as CSSSLARGTGISPLHF.

The V call is TRBV5-1, the J call TRBJ2-2, with D perhaps matching TRBD1 (6 bases). The CDR3 contains 14 residues. Trimming left V 0 bases short and J 6 bases short, with 9 bases between. CDR1 is SGHRS, CDR2 YFSETQ, per germline. The CDR3 region is CASSLEGGPGELFF. As DNA, the CDR3 is TGCGCCAGCAGCTTGGAAGGGGGTCCCGGGGAGCTGTTTTTT.

The J gene is TRBJ1-2, the V gene TRBV13; D not certain. The CDR3 contains 11 residues. Trimming removed 5 bases from V and 2 bases from J, with 3 bases in between. Germline V gene sequence: CDR1 PRHDT, CDR2 FYEKMQ (reference sequence). CDR3 sequence reads: CASSLNYGYTF. For the CDR3, the DNA is TGTGCCAGCAGCCTGAACTATGGCTACACCTTC. The variable domain in full, with the rest retrieved from reference TRBV13 and TRBJ1-2, is AAGVIQSPRHLIKEKRETATLKCYPIPRHDTVYWYQQGPGQDPQFLISFYEKMQSDKGSIPDRFSAQQFSDYHSELNMSSLELGDSALYFCASSLNYGYTFGSGTRLTVV.

The sample holds one count of this clone. V gene TRBV7-9 combines with J gene TRBJ1-2; D perhaps matches TRBD1 (6 bases). CDR1 SEHNR and CDR2 FQNEAQ come from the germline V gene (reference sequence). Trimming pared 1 base from V and 4 bases from J, leaving 13 bases between. CDR3 length equals 15 residues. The CDR3 bases are TGTGCCAGCAGCTTAGACAGGGAGTCCAGCTATGGCTACACCTTC. This translates into CASSLDRESSYGYTF.

The chain combines TRBV7-3 with TRBJ2-3; maybe TRBD2 (6 bases). CDR1 and CDR2 (germline): SGHTA, FQGTGA. This CDR3 region has 15 residues. Trimming shortened V by 5 bases and J by 0 bases, and 12 bases separated the two germline ends. Here the CDR3 reads CASSAGRVSTDTQYF. In DNA form, the CDR3 reads TGTGCCAGCAGCGCGGGGAGAGTTAGCACAGATACGCAGTATTTT.

The genes are TRBV4-3 and TRBJ2-3; 11 bases fit TRBD2. Germline CDR1 is LGHNA and CDR2 is YSLEER. This CDR3 region has 17 residues. With 1 base clipped from V and 2 bases from J, the junction kept 5 bases outside the gene matches. DNA for the CDR3: TGCGCCAGCAGCCAAGTCTTGACTAGCGGGGCCACAGATACGCAGTATTTT. This sequence encodes CASSQVLTSGATDTQYF.

This chain links TRBV7-2 with TRBJ2-3; D remains unclear. Between the trimmed V and J ends, which lost 4 bases and 2 bases, there was a span of 4 bases. Germline V gene sequence: CDR1 SGHTA, CDR2 FQGNSA. There are 12 residues in the CDR3. In DNA form, the CDR3 reads TGTGCCAGCAGCTCCTACACAGATACGCAGTATTTT. Translating gives CASSSYTDTQYF.

The chain employs TRBV19 and TRBJ1-2, with a weak D call TRBD1 (5 bases). Looked up from germline, CDR1 is LNHDA and CDR2 is SQIVND (reference sequence). CDR3 length: 17 residues. Trimming took off 7 bases at V and 0 bases at J, with 21 bases between the two ends. CDR3 nucleotides: TGTGCCAGTATCGATGGGGGGTTGGGGGGTCCTAACTATGGCTACACCTTC. It translates to CASIDGGLGGPNYGYTF.

The rearrangement uses TRBV27 and TRBJ1-1, with 8 bases that match TRBD1. This CDR3 comprises 14 residues. Germline CDR1 reads MNHEY; CDR2 reads SMNVEV (reference sequence). Unmatched junction bases numbered 2, after V lost 3 bases and J lost 2 bases. CDR3 DNA: TGTGCCAGCAGTTTTGGACAGGGAAACACTGAAGCTTTCTTT. This gives the protein CASSFGQGNTEAFF.

CDR3 residues: CATSRDGAGGRPGELFF. The CDR3 bases are TGTGCCACCAGCAGAGATGGAGCGGGGGGGCGTCCCGGGGAGCTGTTTTTT. The chain has TRBV15 and TRBJ2-2, with 10 bases aligning to TRBD2. The CDR3 length is 17 residues. Germline V gene lookup returns CDR1 LNHNV and CDR2 YYDKDF (reference sequence). The V and J ends lost 0 bases and 6 bases, in that order; junction bases with no gene match: 7.

The chain joins TRBV2 to TRBJ2-1; TRBD2 matches at 8 bases. This CDR3 contains 14 residues. V trimming: 4 bases; J trimming: 7 bases; junction bases outside the gene matches: 6. Germline V gene data show CDR1 as SNHLY and CDR2 as FYNNEI. This chain's CDR3 is CASSGASGLNEQFF. The CDR3 nucleotides read TGTGCCAGCAGTGGGGCTAGCGGGTTAAATGAGCAGTTCTTC.

CDR3 region: CAISESGQGQETQYF. The CDR3 DNA follows: TGTGCCATCAGTGAGTCGGGACAGGGGCAAGAGACCCAGTACTTC. The chain recombines TRBV10-3 with TRBJ2-5; TRBD1 matches at 10 bases. Per germline, CDR1 ENHRY and CDR2 SYGVKD. Trimming cost V 0 bases and J 2 bases; bases outside gene matches: 0. CDR3 length equals 15 residues.